This is a list of T cell receptor beta chains from one sample in a study of T-cell reconstitution after alpha-beta-depleted transplantation in children. Each CDR3 protein gets one entry after TCRdb re-called the PCR reads with MiXCR. The sample has about 980,000 distinct CDR3 sequences; about 30% are singletons. The source was PBMCs, mostly from graft donor cells, collected 360 days after TCRalphabeta/CD19-depleted stem cell transplant. These receptors were obtained from a boy under three years old who had a stem cell transplant for SCID, so the T cells may come from the graft donor. CDR3s include the opening cysteine and the closing phenylalanine or tryptophan. A D gene is named only where the DNA matches it firmly. The size entry is marked missing in some rows and otherwise reads once, few, many or a size class.

. | TRBD2 | TRBJ2-3 | TRBV9 | TGTGCCAGCAGCGCTTTCGGGACTAGCGGTGCAGATACGCAGTATTTT | CASSAFGTSGADTQYF
many | . | TRBJ2-7 | TRBV18 | TGTGCCAGCTCACCACTTGTTGTAGCTCCCTACGAGCAGTACTTC | CASSPLVVAPYEQYF
few | . | TRBJ1-2 | TRBV15 | TGTGCCACCAGCAGAGGGGTCGCAGGGAGTGACTATGGCTACACCTTC | CATSRGVAGSDYGYTF
. | TRBD1 | TRBJ2-7 | TRBV10-3 | TGTGCCATCAGTGGGTCCCGGGACAGGGGAGACGAGCAGTACTTC | CAISGSRDRGDEQYF
once | . | TRBJ2-3 | TRBV3-1 | TGTGCCAGCCAAGGAGCTTCACTGGGGGATAGCACAGATACGCAGTATTTT | CASQGASLGDSTDTQYF
. | . | TRBJ2-1 | TRBV20-1 | TGCAGTGCTAGAGGAGGGGGAGGCAATGAGCAGTTCTTC | CSARGGGGNEQFF
. | . | TRBJ2-3 | TRBV10-3 | TGTGCCATCAGTGACCCCAGGGGCACAGATACGCAGTATTTT | CAISDPRGTDTQYF
few | . | TRBJ2-4 | TRBV11-2 | TGTGCCAGCAGCTTTCTTGGCAGTCTAGCCAAAAACATTCAGTACTTC | CASSFLGSLAKNIQYF
few | TRBD1 | TRBJ1-5 | TRBV7-9 | TGTGCCAGCAGCGCCTACCAAAGACAGGGTTTTTTAGGGAATCAGCCCCAGCATTTT | CASSAYQRQGFLGNQPQHF
few | . | TRBJ1-2 | TRBV20-1 | TGCAGTGCCGCGGGGGGATCGAACTATGGCTACACCTTC | CSAAGGSNYGYTF
few | . | TRBJ1-2 | TRBV27 | TGTGCCAGCAGTTTATCAGGACGGATAACCTATGGCTACACCTTC | CASSLSGRITYGYTF
few | . | TRBJ1-1 | TRBV24-1 | TGTGCCACCAGTGACCGTTACAGGGACGAAGCTTTCTTT | CATSDRYRDEAFF
. | . | TRBJ2-3 | TRBV12-3/TRBV12-4 | TGTGCCAGCAGTGAGATTGGGCTAGTGACAGATACGCAGTATTTT | CASSEIGLVTDTQYF
. | . | TRBJ2-2 | TRBV4-3 | TGCGCCAGCAGCCAAGAAGTAACTTTGGTCGGGGAGCTGTTTTTT | CASSQEVTLVGELFF
. | . | TRBJ2-1 | TRBV6-1 | TGTGCCAGCACCCGGACTAGAAGAAGGGGGAGCTCCTACAATGAGCAGTTCTTC | CASTRTRRRGSSYNEQFF
. | . | TRBJ1-2 | TRBV15 | TGTGCCACCAGCAGAGGGGGAAAAGATACAGGAGCCTATGGCTACACCTTC | CATSRGGKDTGAYGYTF
. | . | TRBJ2-5 | TRBV6-1 | TGTGCCAGCAGTGAAGCGGGGTATAGGGAAGAGACCCAGTACTTC | CASSEAGYREETQYF
few | TRBD1 | TRBJ2-7 | TRBV2 | TGTGCCAGCAGTCGGGTAGACAGGGCCTACGAGCAGTACTTC | CASSRVDRAYEQYF
few | . | TRBJ1-2 | TRBV7-2 | TGTGCCAGCAGCTTGTACAGATCCTATGGCTACACCTTC | CASSLYRSYGYTF
. | . | TRBJ2-7 | TRBV2 | TGTGCCAGCAGTGAATCGTTGGCACCAAACTCCTACGAGCAGTACTTC | CASSESLAPNSYEQYF
. | TRBD1 | TRBJ2-3 | TRBV7-9 | TGTGCCAGCAGCCATCAGGGGACAGGTCTCACAGATACGCAGTATTTT | CASSHQGTGLTDTQYF
few | TRBD2 | TRBJ2-3 | TRBV3-1 | TGTGCCAGCAGCCTCCGACTAGCGGGGAACACAGATACGCAGTATTTT | CASSLRLAGNTDTQYF
many | TRBD1 | TRBJ2-1 | TRBV25-1 | TGTGCCAGCAGTGAAAGGACAGGGAAGGGCTACAATGAGCAGTTCTTC | CASSERTGKGYNEQFF
. | TRBD1 | TRBJ2-1 | TRBV7-7 | TGTGCCAGCAGCTCTGCCGGGACAGGGGTCAATGAGCAGTTCTTC | CASSSAGTGVNEQFF
few | . | TRBJ2-6 | TRBV29-1 | TGCAGCGTTGGAGGGCTTGGGGCCAACGTCCTGACTTTC | CSVGGLGANVLTF
few | . | TRBJ2-5 | TRBV4-1 | TGCGCCAGCAGCCGTGACAGGCACTTGGGATTTGAGACCCAGTACTTC | CASSRDRHLGFETQYF
. | TRBD2 | TRBJ2-3 | TRBV19 | TGTGCCAGTAGACCCAGCGGGGGGAGCACAGATACGCAGTATTTT | CASRPSGGSTDTQYF
. | . | TRBJ2-7 | TRBV12-3/TRBV12-4 | TGTGCCAGCAGTGCGACGAGGGGAAAGTACGAGCAGTACTTC | CASSATRGKYEQYF
many | TRBD1 | TRBJ1-5 | TRBV6-5 | TGTGCCAGCAGTTACGGGCCAGGGGGCAGTCAGCCCCAGCATTTT | CASSYGPGGSQPQHF
. | . | TRBJ2-7 | TRBV21-1 | TGTGCCAGCAGCAAAGCGCCGAGCGGCCCCAGCTCCTACGAGCAGTACTTC | CASSKAPSGPSSYEQYF
few | . | TRBJ1-5 | TRBV20-1 | TGCAGTGCTAGAGTACTCAATAGCTTTTATCAGCCCCAGCATTTT | CSARVLNSFYQPQHF
few | . | TRBJ1-1 | TRBV7-2 | TGTGCCAGCAGCTTAAAGTACGGACGGTTAACTGAAGCTTTCTTT | CASSLKYGRLTEAFF
. | . | TRBJ1-4 | TRBV6-2/TRBV6-3 | TGTGCCAGCAGTTACGAGAGGACAGCTAATGAAAAACTGTTTTTT | CASSYERTANEKLFF
many | . | TRBJ2-5 | TRBV7-2 | TGTGCCAGCGGCTTGGAGACCCAGTACTTC | CASGLETQYF
. | TRBD1 | TRBJ1-2 | TRBV14 | TGTGCCAGCAGCCTGCAGGGGGCGAGGAATGGCTACACCTTC | CASSLQGARNGYTF
few | . | TRBJ2-6 | TRBV5-1 | TGCGCCAGCAGCCCCGCCGGACCGGGTTCGGGGGCCAACGTCCTGACTTTC | CASSPAGPGSGANVLTF
. | TRBD1 | TRBJ2-3 | TRBV12-3/TRBV12-4 | TGTGCCAGCAGTTTACCCCGGGACAGGTTTACGCAGTATTTT | CASSLPRDRFTQYF
many | . | TRBJ2-7 | TRBV10-3 | TGTGCCATCAAGGGGTCCTACGAGCAGTACTTC | CAIKGSYEQYF
. | . | TRBJ2-7 | TRBV5-1 | TGCGCCAGCAGCTCAGACATCCTTTACGAGCAGTACTTC | CASSSDILYEQYF
. | . | TRBJ1-5 | TRBV12-3/TRBV12-4 | TGTGCCAGCAGGGAGGATTCAGGGGGCAATCAGCCCCAGCATTTT | CASREDSGGNQPQHF
many | TRBD1 | TRBJ2-3 | TRBV12-3/TRBV12-4 | TGTGCCAGCAGCCGGGACAGGGCTACAGATACGCAGTATTTT | CASSRDRATDTQYF
. | . | TRBJ2-7 | TRBV20-1 | TGCAGTGCTCACAACAAAGGGTACGAGCAGTACTTC | CSAHNKGYEQYF
. | . | TRBJ1-3 | TRBV9 | TGTGCCAGCAGCGTAGGAGCAGGAGATGGAAACACCATATATTTT | CASSVGAGDGNTIYF